Below, one T cell receptor beta chain is given with its context. Original processing methods: Cell counts per sample came from amplifying reference gene primers. Data came from immunoSEQ multiplex PCR; TCRdb stores just in-frame clones and leaves some out. D and trimming were read from the DNA, whereas the V and J calls and clone size are those reported in that table. The table lists around 190,000 clones, 70% to 85% of them singletons. The sample originates from a study of blood T cell repertoires in COVID-19. Study information: COVID-19 samples collected from the United States, Italy and Spain covered acute and convalescent phases. PBMCs, B-cell-depleted T cells, or T cells provided the cDNA or gDNA that made up the material.

Trimming shortened V by 10 bases and J by 3 bases, and 27 bases separated the two germline ends. The CDR3 length is 17 residues. Per germline, CDR1 MNHEY and CDR2 SMNVEV (reference sequence). Recruits, aged roughly 18 to 89 years, lived in 25 or so US areas. Sequenced input: PBMCs or T cells enriched from blood (not recorded which). This sequence originates from a woman between 25 and 40 years old who had recovered from COVID-19. This rearrangement joins TRBV27 to TRBJ1-2; a weak D match, TRBD1 (6 bases). CDR3 bases: TGTGCCACCCATCGTCTTGCTGGTGGGGGCAGGGACTATGGCTACACCTTC. Translation: CATHRLAGGGRDYGYTF.